Each of the 24 T cell receptor beta chains below was sequenced from the same sample in a study of control samples from healthy donors and cancer patients. Profiled with immunoSEQ multiplex PCR; TCRdb holds only in-frame clones, not every one. The sample has about 28,000 clones, around three quarters seen once. Sequenced material: PBMCs. Every receptor here comes from a man in his fifties or sixties with head and neck cancer.

This chain connects TRBV5-1 to TRBJ2-3, with D possibly being TRBD1 (6 bases). V lost 5 bases, J lost 3 bases, and 10 bases lay in between. This CDR3 is 13 amino acids long. Germline V gene sequence: CDR1 SGHRS, CDR2 YFSETQ. CDR3 sequence (DNA): TGCGCCAGCAGAACAGGGTCTACAGATACGCAGTATTTT. It yields the protein CASRTGSTDTQYF.

The rearrangement joins TRBV30 to TRBJ1-1; the D gene is possibly TRBD1 (6 bases). This CDR3 has 16 residues. From germline, CDR1 is GTSNPN and CDR2 SVGIG (reference sequence). Trimming left V 2 bases short and J 5 bases short, with 21 bases between. For the CDR3, the DNA is TGTGCCTGGAGTCTCGATTCGGGGGCTCTAGGTACTGAAGCTTTCTTT. This codes for CAWSLDSGALGTEAFF. The full variable domain, completed using reference TRBV30 and TRBJ1-1, is SQTIHQWPATLVQPVGSPLSLECTVEGTSNPNLYWYRQAAGRGLQLLFYSVGIGQISSEVPQNLSASRPQDRQFILSSKKLLLSDSGFYLCAWSLDSGALGTEAFFGQGTRLTVV.

This chain uses TRBV3-1 (or the pseudogene TRBV3-2) with TRBJ2-5, with 8 bases that match TRBD2. Losses at the gene ends were 0 bases for V and 2 bases for J; bases not matched to a gene: 17. In germline, CDR1 is LGHDT, CDR2 YNNKEL (reference sequence). The length of the CDR3 is 20 residues. DNA for the CDR3: TGTGCCAGCAGCCAAGAAGAATGGACTAGCCTTGTTACGGGACAAGAGACCCAGTACTTC. It is translated as CASSQEEWTSLVTGQETQYF.

This rearrangement joins TRBV6-5 to TRBJ1-5, with 7 bases matching TRBD1. The CDR3 length is 15 residues. Germline lookup yields CDR1 MNHEY and CDR2 SVGAGI. J gave up 6 bases and V 4 bases, and 9 bases lay outside the gene matches. The CDR3 loop is CASSWDSRVGQPQHF. The CDR3 nucleotides are TGTGCCAGCAGTTGGGACAGTAGGGTTGGTCAGCCCCAGCATTTT.

The table lists this clone with a few counts. V and J are TRBV6-6 and TRBJ1-5; no clear D. V shed 7 bases and J shed 0 bases, with 10 bases lying between them. There are 14 residues in the CDR3. Germline lookup yields CDR1 MNHNY and CDR2 SVGAGI (reference sequence). The CDR3 DNA reads as TGTGCCAGCATCCCTCAATTTAGCAATCAGCCCCAGCATTTT. Encoded protein: CASIPQFSNQPQHF.

The chain combines TRBV12-5 with TRBJ1-5; D gene unclear. Germline CDR1 is LGHNT and CDR2 is FRNRAP. CDR3 size: 14 residues. V lost 5 bases and J lost 2, with 10 bases in between. The chain's CDR3 is CASGPEAGNQPQHF. In nucleotides, the CDR3 is TGTGCTAGTGGTCCGGAGGCGGGCAATCAGCCCCAGCATTTT.

The J gene is TRBJ2-4, the V gene TRBV30, with D perhaps TRBD2 (5 bases). The germline V and J ends were trimmed by 3 bases and 1 base, with 34 bases remaining between them. From germline, CDR1 is GTSNPN and CDR2 SVGIG (reference sequence). This CDR3 has 22 residues. CDR3 coding DNA: TGTGCCTGGAGGGCGTCATTGGGGAGAGGGCCGCCGGGCGGTCTGGCCAAAAACATTCAGTACTTC. Its protein is CAWRASLGRGPPGGLAKNIQYF.

This clone was recorded only once. J is TRBJ2-7 and V is TRBV30; 7 bases are shared with TRBD1. Germline lookup yields CDR1 GTSNPN and CDR2 SVGIG (reference sequence). The CDR3 is 12 amino acids. V lost 1 base and J lost 9; bases outside the gene matches: 6. The DNA of the CDR3 is TGTGCCTGGAGTGCGGGACAGCTGATGCAGTACTTC. Residues: CAWSAGQLMQYF.

This clone was observed a few times. The chain couples TRBV7-9 to TRBJ2-1; 9 bases align to TRBD2. This CDR3 spans 14 amino acids. CDR1 and CDR2 (germline): SEHNR, FQNEAQ (reference sequence). Germline trimming cut 2 bases from V and 4 bases from J; bases unmatched to any gene: 0. CDR3 bases: TGTGCCAGCAGCTTAAGCGGGGGGTACAATGAGCAGTTCTTC. Protein product: CASSLSGGYNEQFF.

The chain links TRBV6-4 to TRBJ2-3; D possibly corresponds to TRBD1 (5 bases). The germline V gene has CDR1 MRHNA and CDR2 SNTAGT. The ends were cut back, 8 bases at V and 9 bases at J, with 15 bases in the middle. This CDR3 spans 12 amino acids. The CDR3 reads CASGSGIWTQYF. DNA for the CDR3: TGTGCCAGCGGGTCAGGGATTTGGACGCAGTATTTT.

Here the CDR3 reads CASSRDREYEQFF. The CDR3, as DNA: TGTGCCAGCAGCCGAGACAGGGAATATGAGCAGTTCTTC. V and J are TRBV9 and TRBJ2-1, with 7 bases identical to TRBD1. The CDR3 has 13 amino acids. Germline trimming cut 4 bases from V and 8 bases from J; bases unmatched to any gene: 6. Germline V CDR1 and CDR2: SGDLS, YYNGEE.

V and J are TRBV6-2 or TRBV6-3 and TRBJ1-1; 7 nucleotides agree with TRBD1. The germline V gene encodes CDR1 MNHEY and CDR2 SVGEGT. V dropped 6 bases and J dropped 7; count of bases not matched to a gene: 8. This CDR3 spans 13 amino acids. CDR3 region: CASSHRRDSEAFF. In DNA, the CDR3 is TGTGCCAGCAGCCACCGCCGGGACAGTGAAGCTTTCTTT.

The chain has TRBV10-3 and TRBJ1-5; 9 nucleotides agree with TRBD1. From germline, CDR1 is ENHRY and CDR2 SYGVKD. The CDR3 sequence is 16 residues long. The J segment lost 2 bases and the V segment lost 3 bases, leaving 5 bases of the junction unmatched. The CDR3 is CAISDSWTGGNQPQHF. CDR3 DNA sequence: TGTGCCATCAGTGATTCGTGGACAGGGGGCAATCAGCCCCAGCATTTT.

The chain is built from TRBV18 and TRBJ2-7; 11 positions agree with TRBD1. Germline assignment: CDR1 KGHSH and CDR2 LQKENI. The CDR3 has 15 amino acids. V trimming: 3 bases; J trimming: 7 bases; junction bases outside the gene matches: 8. CDR3 amino acids: CASSPIGQGASEQYF. The CDR3 region has the DNA TGTGCCAGCTCACCCATCGGACAGGGGGCCAGTGAGCAGTACTTC.

V gene TRBV9 combines with J gene TRBJ1-5; D gene uncertain. Trimming pared 0 bases from V and 3 bases from J, leaving 13 bases between. The germline gives CDR1 SGDLS, CDR2 YYNGEE. The CDR3 runs 16 residues. The CDR3 loop is CASSVGGDSYNQPQHF. Written as DNA, the CDR3 is TGTGCCAGCAGCGTAGGGGGTGATTCCTACAATCAGCCCCAGCATTTT.

This clone turned up a few times. V usage is TRBV24-1 and J usage is TRBJ2-3; D not resolved. Trimming removed 7 bases from V and 3 bases from J, with 13 bases in between. Germline-derived CDR1 and CDR2 are KGHDR and SFDVKD. The CDR3 loop spans 14 amino acids. Here the CDR3 reads CATSRKSGTDTQYF. CDR3 nucleotide sequence: TGTGCCACCAGCAGGAAATCTGGGACAGATACGCAGTATTTT.

J is TRBJ1-4 and V is TRBV7-9; D perhaps matches TRBD1 (5 bases). Trimming took 4 bases from V and 6 from J, leaving 15 bases between them. Germline V gene data show CDR1 as SEHNR and CDR2 as FQNEAQ (reference sequence). This CDR3 region has 15 residues. CDR3 sequence (DNA): TGTGCCAGCAGCTCGGACAATTTTATCTATGAAAAACTGTTTTTT. It yields the protein CASSSDNFIYEKLFF.

The chain couples TRBV14 to TRBJ2-7; D remains unclear. Germline-derived CDR1 and CDR2 are SGHDN and FVKESK. With 5 bases removed from V and 0 bases from J, the gap between germline ends came to 8 bases. There are 13 residues in the CDR3. CDR3 DNA sequence: TGTGCCAGCAGCGTGGGCCACTCCTACGAGCAGTACTTC. Its translation: CASSVGHSYEQYF.

This chain uses TRBV30 with TRBJ2-6; 12 bases line up with TRBD2. Losses at the gene ends were 1 base for V and 0 bases for J; bases not matched to a gene: 10. Germline CDR1 reads GTSNPN; CDR2 reads SVGIG (reference sequence). CDR3 length equals 20 residues. The CDR3 bases are TGTGCCTGGAGTGCACCAAGGGGACTAGCGGGCCGCTCTGGGGCCAACGTCCTGACTTTC. Encoded protein: CAWSAPRGLAGRSGANVLTF.

The chain has TRBV19 and TRBJ2-1; no firm D call. With 3 bases removed from V and 4 bases from J, the gap between germline ends came to 7 bases. In germline, CDR1 is LNHDA, CDR2 SQIVND (reference sequence). The CDR3 is 13 amino acids. The CDR3, as DNA: TGTGCCAGTAGTATGGTCGCATACAATGAGCAGTTCTTC. As protein: CASSMVAYNEQFF.

This clone was counted a single time. The chain couples TRBV5-1 to TRBJ1-2; 7 nucleotides match TRBD1. This CDR3 is built from 16 residues. The germline gives CDR1 SGHRS, CDR2 YFSETQ. The trim removed 0 bases at V and 1 base at J, leaving 6 bases unmatched. CDR3 DNA: TGCGCCAGCAGCTTGGCCCCGGGACAGAGTAACTATGGCTACACCTTC. It is translated as CASSLAPGQSNYGYTF.

The V call is TRBV9, the J call TRBJ2-3; D ambiguous. Germline loops: CDR1 SGDLS, CDR2 YYNGEE. The V end was cut by 1 base, the J end by 3 bases, with 9 bases between. This CDR3 has 14 amino acids. The CDR3 spells CASSVSPNTDTQYF. The CDR3 bases are TGTGCCAGCAGCGTAAGCCCGAATACAGATACGCAGTATTTT.

The genes are TRBV5-1 and TRBJ1-2; 8 nucleotides agree with TRBD1. CDR1 is SGHRS, CDR2 YFSETQ, per germline. Trimming removed 3 bases from V and 9 bases from J; junction bases left unmatched: 13. The CDR3 is 15 amino acids. CDR3 DNA sequence: TGCGCCAGCAGCTCGGGACGCTACCAGGGGGCAAGCTACACCTTC. It is translated as CASSSGRYQGASYTF.

The chain employs TRBV9 and TRBJ1-6; D perhaps matches TRBD1 (5 bases). Trimming removed 0 bases from V and 9 bases from J, with 13 bases in between. CDR3 size: 15 residues. Looked up from germline, CDR1 is SGDLS and CDR2 is YYNGEE. The CDR3 reads CASSVGDGMGSPLHF. CDR3 sequence (DNA): TGTGCCAGCAGCGTAGGGGACGGGATGGGTTCACCCCTCCACTTT.